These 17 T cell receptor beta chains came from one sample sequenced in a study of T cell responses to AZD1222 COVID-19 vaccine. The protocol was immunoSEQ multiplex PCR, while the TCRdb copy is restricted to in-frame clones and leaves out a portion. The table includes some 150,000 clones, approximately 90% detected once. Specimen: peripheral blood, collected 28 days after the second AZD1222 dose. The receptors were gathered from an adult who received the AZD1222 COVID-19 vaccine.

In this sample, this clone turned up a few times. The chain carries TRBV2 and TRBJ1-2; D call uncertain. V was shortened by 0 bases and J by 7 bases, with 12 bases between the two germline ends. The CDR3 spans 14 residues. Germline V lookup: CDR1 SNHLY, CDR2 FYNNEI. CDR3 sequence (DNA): TGTGCCAGCAGTGAAGCGCTTCTAGGGTTTGGCTACACCTTC. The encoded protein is CASSEALLGFGYTF.

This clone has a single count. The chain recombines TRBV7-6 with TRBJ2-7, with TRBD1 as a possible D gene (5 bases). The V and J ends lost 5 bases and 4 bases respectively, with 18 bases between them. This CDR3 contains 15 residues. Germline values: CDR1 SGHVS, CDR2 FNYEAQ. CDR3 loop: CASSRGQSIIYEQYF. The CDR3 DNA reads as TGTGCCAGCAGCCGTGGACAATCTATTATTTACGAGCAGTACTTC. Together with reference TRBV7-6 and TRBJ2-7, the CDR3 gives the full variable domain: GAGVSQSPRYKVTKRGQDVALRCDPISGHVSLYWYRQALGQGPEFLTYFNYEAQQDKSGLPNDRFSAERPEGSISTLTIQRTEQRDSAMYRCASSRGQSIIYEQYFGPGTRLTVT.

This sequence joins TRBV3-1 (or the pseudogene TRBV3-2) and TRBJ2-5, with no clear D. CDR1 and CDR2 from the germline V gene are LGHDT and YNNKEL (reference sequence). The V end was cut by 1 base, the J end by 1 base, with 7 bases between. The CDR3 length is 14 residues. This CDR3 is CASSQGQPQETQYF. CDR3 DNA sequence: TGTGCCAGCAGCCAAGGGCAGCCCCAAGAGACCCAGTACTTC.

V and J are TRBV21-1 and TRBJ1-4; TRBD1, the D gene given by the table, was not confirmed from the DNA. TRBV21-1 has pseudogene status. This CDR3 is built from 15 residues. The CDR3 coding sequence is TGTGCCATCGCTCACAGGGGCAGGAGTAATGAAAAACTGTTTTTT. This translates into CAIAHRGRSNEKLFF.

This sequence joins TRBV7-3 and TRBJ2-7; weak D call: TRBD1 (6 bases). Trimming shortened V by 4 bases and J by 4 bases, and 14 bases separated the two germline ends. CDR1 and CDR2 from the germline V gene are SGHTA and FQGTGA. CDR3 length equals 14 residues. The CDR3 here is CASSSTGFGYEQYF. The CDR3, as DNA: TGTGCCAGCAGCTCCACAGGGTTCGGGTACGAGCAGTACTTC.

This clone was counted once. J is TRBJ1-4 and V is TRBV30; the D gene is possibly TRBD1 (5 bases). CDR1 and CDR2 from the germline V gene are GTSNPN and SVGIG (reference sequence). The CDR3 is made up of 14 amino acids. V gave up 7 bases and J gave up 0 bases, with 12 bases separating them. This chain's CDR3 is CAFQGDSTNEKLFF. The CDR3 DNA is TGTGCCTTTCAAGGGGATTCAACTAATGAAAAACTGTTTTTT.

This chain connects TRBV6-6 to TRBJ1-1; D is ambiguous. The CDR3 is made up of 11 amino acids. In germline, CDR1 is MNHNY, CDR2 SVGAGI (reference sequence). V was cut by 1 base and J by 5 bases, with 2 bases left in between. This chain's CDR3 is CASSYLTEAFF. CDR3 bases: TGTGCCAGCAGTTACTTAACTGAAGCTTTCTTT.

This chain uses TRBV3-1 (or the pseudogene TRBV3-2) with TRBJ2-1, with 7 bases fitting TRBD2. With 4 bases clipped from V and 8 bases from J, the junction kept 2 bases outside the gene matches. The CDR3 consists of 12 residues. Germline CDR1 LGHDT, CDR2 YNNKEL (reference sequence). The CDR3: CASSPGGDEQFF. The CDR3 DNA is TGTGCCAGCAGCCCGGGGGGTGATGAGCAGTTCTTC.

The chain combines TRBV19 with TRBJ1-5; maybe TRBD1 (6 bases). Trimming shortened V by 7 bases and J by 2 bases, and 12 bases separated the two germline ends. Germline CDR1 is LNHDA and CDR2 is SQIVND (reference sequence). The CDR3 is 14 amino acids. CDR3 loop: CASMGHRGNQPQHF. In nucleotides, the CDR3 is TGTGCCAGTATGGGACACCGTGGCAATCAGCCCCAGCATTTT.

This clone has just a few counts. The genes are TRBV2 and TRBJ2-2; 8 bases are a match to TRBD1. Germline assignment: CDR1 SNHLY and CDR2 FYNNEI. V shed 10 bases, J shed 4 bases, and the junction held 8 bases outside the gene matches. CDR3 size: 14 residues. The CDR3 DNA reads TGTGCCACTAGACAGGGGTCGAGCACCGGGGAGCTGTTTTTT. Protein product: CATRQGSSTGELFF.

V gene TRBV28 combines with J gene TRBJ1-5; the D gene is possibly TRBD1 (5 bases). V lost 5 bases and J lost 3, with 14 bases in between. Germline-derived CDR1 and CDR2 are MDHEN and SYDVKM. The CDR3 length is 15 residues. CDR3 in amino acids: CASSITSGFNQPQHF. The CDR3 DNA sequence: TGTGCCAGCAGTATCACGTCAGGGTTCAATCAGCCCCAGCATTTT.

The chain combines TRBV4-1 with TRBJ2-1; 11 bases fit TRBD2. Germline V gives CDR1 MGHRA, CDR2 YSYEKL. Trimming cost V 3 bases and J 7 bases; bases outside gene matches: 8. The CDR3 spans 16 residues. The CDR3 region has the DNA TGCGCCAGCAGCCACCCCACTAGCGGGAGTCGGAATGAGCAGTTCTTC. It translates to CASSHPTSGSRNEQFF.

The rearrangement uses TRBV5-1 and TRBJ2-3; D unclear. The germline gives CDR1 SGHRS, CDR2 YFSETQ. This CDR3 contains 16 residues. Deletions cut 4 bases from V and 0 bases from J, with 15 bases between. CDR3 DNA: TGCGCCAGCAGCCCGGGTACCGCGTCTAGCACAGATACGCAGTATTTT. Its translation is CASSPGTASSTDTQYF.

The CDR3 DNA reads TGTGCCAGCAGTCCTCAAGGGCGGACAGGGGGCGCGGACACCATATATTTT. Residues: CASSPQGRTGGADTIYF. V gene TRBV28 combines with J gene TRBJ1-3; 11 nucleotides match TRBD1. The V segment lost 5 bases and the J segment 8 bases; nucleotides outside the gene matches: 14. This CDR3 is built from 17 residues. Germline assignment: CDR1 MDHEN and CDR2 SYDVKM.

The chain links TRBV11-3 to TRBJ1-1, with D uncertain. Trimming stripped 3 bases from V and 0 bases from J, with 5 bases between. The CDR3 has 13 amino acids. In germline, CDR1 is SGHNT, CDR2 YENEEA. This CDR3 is CASSFELNTEAFF. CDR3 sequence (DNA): TGTGCCAGCAGCTTTGAGCTGAACACTGAAGCTTTCTTT.

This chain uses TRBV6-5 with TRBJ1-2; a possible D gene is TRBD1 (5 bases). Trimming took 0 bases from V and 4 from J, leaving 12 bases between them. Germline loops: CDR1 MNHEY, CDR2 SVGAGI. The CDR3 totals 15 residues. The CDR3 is CASSYSVSGGYGYTF. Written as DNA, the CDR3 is TGTGCCAGCAGTTACTCGGTTTCCGGGGGCTATGGCTACACCTTC.

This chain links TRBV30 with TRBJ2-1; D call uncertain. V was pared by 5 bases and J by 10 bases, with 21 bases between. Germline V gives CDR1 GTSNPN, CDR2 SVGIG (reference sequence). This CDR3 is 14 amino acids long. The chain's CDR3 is CAWATAGTIREQFF. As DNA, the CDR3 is TGTGCCTGGGCAACAGCTGGTACCATTCGAGAGCAGTTCTTC.